The following is a TCR beta chain sequence with its context. Its antigen is unidentified. Produced via immunoSEQ multiplex PCR; TCRdb's table is partial and in-frame only. The top ten clones hold more than 0.95% of a sample with some 130,000 clones, 89% of them seen once. Germline assignment: CDR1 SQVTM and CDR2 ANQGSEA. The CDR3 has 16 residues. With 3 bases removed from V and 0 bases from J, the gap between germline ends came to 15 bases. The data belong to a study of cytomegalovirus exposure and HLA in healthy donors. Findings and caveats of the study: In vitro testing confirmed a few CMV-associated chains as specific for CMV antigens.

This clonotype was sampled from a woman under 30 in good health and CMV-seronegative. The sequenced sample consisted of PBMCs. The chain has TRBV29-1 and TRBJ2-4; D might be TRBD1 (6 bases). The CDR3 DNA sequence: TGCAGCGTTGAGGGAAAGACAGGACTAGCCAAAAACATTCAGTACTTC. Residues: CSVEGKTGLAKNIQYF.